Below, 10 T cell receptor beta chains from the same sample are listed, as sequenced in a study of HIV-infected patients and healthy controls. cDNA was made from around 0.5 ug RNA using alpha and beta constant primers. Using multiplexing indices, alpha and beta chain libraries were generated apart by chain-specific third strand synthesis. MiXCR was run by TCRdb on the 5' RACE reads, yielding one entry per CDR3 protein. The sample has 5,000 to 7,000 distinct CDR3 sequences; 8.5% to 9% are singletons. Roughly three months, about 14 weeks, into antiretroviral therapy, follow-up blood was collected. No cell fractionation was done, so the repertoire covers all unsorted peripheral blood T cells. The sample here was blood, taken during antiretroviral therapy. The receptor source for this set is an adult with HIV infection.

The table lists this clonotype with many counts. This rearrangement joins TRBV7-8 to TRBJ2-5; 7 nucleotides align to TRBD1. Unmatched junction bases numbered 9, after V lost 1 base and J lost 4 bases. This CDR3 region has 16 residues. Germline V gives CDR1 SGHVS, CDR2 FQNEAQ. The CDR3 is CASSLGDSPGRETQYF. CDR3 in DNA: TGTGCCAGCAGCTTAGGGGACAGCCCGGGACGAGAGACCCAGTACTTC.

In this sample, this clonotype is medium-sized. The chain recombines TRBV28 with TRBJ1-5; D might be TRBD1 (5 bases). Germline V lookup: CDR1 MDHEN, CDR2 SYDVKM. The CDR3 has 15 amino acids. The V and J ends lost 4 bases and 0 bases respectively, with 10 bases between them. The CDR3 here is CASSSAGGSNQPQHF. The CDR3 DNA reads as TGTGCCAGCAGTTCTGCGGGGGGTAGCAATCAGCCCCAGCATTTT.

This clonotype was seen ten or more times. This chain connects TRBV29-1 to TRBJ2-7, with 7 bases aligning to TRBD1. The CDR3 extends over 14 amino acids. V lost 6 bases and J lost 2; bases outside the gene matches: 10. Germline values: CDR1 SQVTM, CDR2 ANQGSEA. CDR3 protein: CSVRVTGPTYEQYF. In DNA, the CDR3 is TGCAGCGTGAGGGTGACAGGGCCAACCTACGAGCAGTACTTC.

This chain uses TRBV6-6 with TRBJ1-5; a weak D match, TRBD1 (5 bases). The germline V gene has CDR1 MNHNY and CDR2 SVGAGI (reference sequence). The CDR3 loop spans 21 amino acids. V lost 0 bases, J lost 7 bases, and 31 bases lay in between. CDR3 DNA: TGTGCCAGCAGTTACTCGAGTCTCGGGGACCGACACCCGAAACCCAAACAGCCCCAGCATTTT. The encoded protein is CASSYSSLGDRHPKPKQPQHF.

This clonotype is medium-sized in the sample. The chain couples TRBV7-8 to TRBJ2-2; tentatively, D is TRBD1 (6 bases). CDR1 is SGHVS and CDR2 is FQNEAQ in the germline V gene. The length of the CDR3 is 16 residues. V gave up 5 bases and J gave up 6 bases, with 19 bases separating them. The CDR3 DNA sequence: TGTGCCAGCAGCCCTCGTTCCCAGGGGTCTGCCGGGGAGCTGTTTTTT. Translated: CASSPRSQGSAGELFF. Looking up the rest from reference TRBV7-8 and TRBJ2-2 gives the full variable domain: GAGVSQSPRYKVAKRGQDVALRCDPISGHVSLFWYQQALGQGPEFLTYFQNEAQLDKSGLPSDRFFAERPEGSVSTLKIQRTQQEDSAVYLCASSPRSQGSAGELFFGEGSRLTVL.

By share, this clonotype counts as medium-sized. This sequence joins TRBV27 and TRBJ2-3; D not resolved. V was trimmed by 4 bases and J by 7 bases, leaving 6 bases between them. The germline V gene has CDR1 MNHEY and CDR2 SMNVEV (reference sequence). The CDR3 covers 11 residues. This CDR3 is CASSSTNTQYF. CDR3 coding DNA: TGTGCCAGCAGTTCGACCAATACGCAGTATTTT.

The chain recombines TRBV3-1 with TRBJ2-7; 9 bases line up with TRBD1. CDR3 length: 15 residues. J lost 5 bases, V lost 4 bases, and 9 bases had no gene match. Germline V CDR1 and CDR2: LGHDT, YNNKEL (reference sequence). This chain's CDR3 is CASSPGTGRMDEQYF. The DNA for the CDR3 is TGTGCCAGCAGCCCTGGGACAGGGAGGATGGACGAGCAGTACTTC.

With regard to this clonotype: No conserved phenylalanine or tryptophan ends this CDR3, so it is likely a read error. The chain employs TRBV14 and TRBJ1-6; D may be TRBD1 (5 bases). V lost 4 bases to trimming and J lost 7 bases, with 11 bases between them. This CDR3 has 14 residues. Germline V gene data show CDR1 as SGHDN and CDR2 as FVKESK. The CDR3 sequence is CASSPGLMNSPLHL. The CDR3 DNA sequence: TGTGCCAGCAGCCCGGGACTGATGAATTCACCCCTCCACCTT.

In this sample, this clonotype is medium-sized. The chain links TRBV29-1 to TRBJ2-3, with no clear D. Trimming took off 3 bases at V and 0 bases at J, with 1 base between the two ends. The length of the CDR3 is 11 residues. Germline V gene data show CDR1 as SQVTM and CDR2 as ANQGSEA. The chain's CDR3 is CSVDSTDTQYF. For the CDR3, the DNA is TGCAGCGTTGACAGCACAGATACGCAGTATTTT.

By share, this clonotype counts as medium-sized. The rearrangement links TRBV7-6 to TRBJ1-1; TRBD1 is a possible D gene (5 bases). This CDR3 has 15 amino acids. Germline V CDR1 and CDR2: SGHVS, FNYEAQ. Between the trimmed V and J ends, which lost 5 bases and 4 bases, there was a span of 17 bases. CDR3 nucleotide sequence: TGTGCCAGCAGCCGTTCGGTTGGGGGATCCACTGAAGCTTTCTTT. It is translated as CASSRSVGGSTEAFF.